The 19 T cell receptor beta chains below come from one sample, sequenced in a study of T cell responses to AZD1222 COVID-19 vaccine. The table came from immunoSEQ multiplex PCR; TCRdb's copy has only in-frame clones and leaves some out. Counted here are about 140,000 clones, more than 85% occurring once; the ten biggest clones make up about 3.8%. The specimen was peripheral blood, collected 28 days after the second AZD1222 dose. The receptors originated from an adult who received the AZD1222 COVID-19 vaccine.

This clone was counted only a few times. The chain links TRBV28 to TRBJ2-4; D is undetermined. Germline CDR1 is MDHEN and CDR2 is SYDVKM. Between the trimmed V and J ends, which lost 5 bases and 0 bases, there was a span of 11 bases. This CDR3 has 15 residues. CDR3 DNA sequence: TGTGCCAGCAGTGACCAATCGTTAGCCAAAAACATTCAGTACTTC. It encodes CASSDQSLAKNIQYF.

The CDR3 is CASRPIPARGSEKLFF. The CDR3, as DNA: TGTGCCAGTCGACCCATCCCCGCCCGGGGTTCAGAAAAACTGTTTTTT. The gene calls are TRBV19 and TRBJ1-4; D not resolved. V gave up 8 bases and J gave up 8 bases, with 24 bases separating them. The germline V gene encodes CDR1 LNHDA and CDR2 SQIVND (reference sequence). This CDR3 spans 16 amino acids. Full variable domain (missing parts from reference TRBV19 and TRBJ1-4): DGGITQSPKYLFRKEGQNVTLSCEQNLNHDAMYWYRQDPGQGLRLIYYSQIVNDFQKGDIAEGYSVSREKKESFPLTVTSAQKNPTAFYLCASRPIPARGSEKLFFGSGTQLSVL.

The J gene is TRBJ2-1, the V gene TRBV4-3; D ambiguous. The V and J ends lost 0 bases and 8 bases respectively, with 14 bases between them. CDR1 and CDR2 (germline): LGHNA, YSLEER. The CDR3 runs 15 residues. The chain's CDR3 is CASSQDVGTSDEQFF. The CDR3 nucleotides read TGCGCCAGCAGCCAAGATGTTGGTACGTCCGATGAGCAGTTCTTC.

DNA for the CDR3: TGTGCCAGCAGTCCCCGGGATTGGGGGGGGGAGACCCAGTACTTC. It codes for CASSPRDWGGETQYF. The chain is built from TRBV28 and TRBJ2-5; 7 bases match TRBD2. CDR3 length: 15 amino acids. The V gene's germline CDR1 is MDHEN and CDR2 SYDVKM. V was pared by 5 bases and J by 5 bases, with 11 bases of the junction left unmatched.

In its sample, this clone was seen once. The chain links TRBV9 to TRBJ2-3; TRBD2 agrees at 9 bases. The V gene's germline CDR1 is SGDLS and CDR2 YYNGEE. The J segment lost 4 bases and the V segment lost 0 bases, leaving 12 bases of the junction unmatched. This CDR3 has 18 residues. The CDR3: CASSVAFGGRAGADTQYF. Here the CDR3 DNA reads TGTGCCAGCAGCGTAGCTTTTGGCGGGAGGGCCGGGGCAGATACGCAGTATTTT.

The V gene is TRBV9, the J gene TRBJ1-5, with D uncertain. V was cut by 3 bases and J by 8 bases, with 12 bases left in between. The CDR3 is 13 amino acids. Germline V gene data show CDR1 as SGDLS and CDR2 as YYNGEE. CDR3 nucleotide sequence: TGTGCCAGCAGCGCTACGGGCCGGGAGCCCCAGCATTTT. It encodes CASSATGREPQHF. Looking up the rest from reference TRBV9 and TRBJ1-5 gives the full variable domain: DSGVTQTPKHLITATGQRVTLRCSPRSGDLSVYWYQQSLDQGLQFLIQYYNGEERAKGNILERFSAQQFPDLHSELNLSSLELGDSALYFCASSATGREPQHFGDGTRLSIL.

The rearrangement links TRBV4-1 to TRBJ2-7, with a weak D call TRBD1 (5 bases). This CDR3 is 14 amino acids long. V was clipped by 0 bases and J by 7 bases, with 13 bases between them. The germline V gene encodes CDR1 MGHRA and CDR2 YSYEKL. DNA for the CDR3: TGCGCCAGCAGCCAAGATTCGGTGGGGCGGGAGCAGTACTTC. Translated, it gives CASSQDSVGREQYF.

The V call is TRBV28, the J call TRBJ2-7; 10 nucleotides line up with TRBD1. Trimming took 6 bases from V and 12 from J; bases not matched to a gene: 17. Germline V gene sequence: CDR1 MDHEN, CDR2 SYDVKM. The CDR3 runs to 15 residues. Written as DNA, the CDR3 is TGTGCCAGCAGCCCGACGAGGGGGACAGGGGAGTTTCTGTACTTC. Its translation is CASSPTRGTGEFLYF.

The CDR3: CASSEVQGGTEAFF. The CDR3 nucleotides are TGTGCCAGCAGTGAAGTACAGGGAGGAACTGAAGCTTTCTTT. The chain is built from TRBV6-1 and TRBJ1-1; D possibly corresponds to TRBD1 (6 bases). The CDR3 is 14 amino acids. Trimming cost V 1 base and J 5 bases, with 11 bases left between them. CDR1 and CDR2 (germline): MNHNS, SASEGT.

The chain employs TRBV6-2 or TRBV6-3 and TRBJ1-1, with TRBD1 identical over 8 bases. The germline V gene has CDR1 MNHEY and CDR2 SVGEGT. CDR3 length: 16 residues. Trimming removed 6 bases from V and 10 bases from J; junction bases left unmatched: 19. This CDR3 is CASSRPPGQASPGAFF. CDR3 DNA sequence: TGTGCCAGCAGCCGACCTCCGGGACAGGCCTCTCCCGGAGCTTTCTTT.

This chain links TRBV3-1 (or the pseudogene TRBV3-2) with TRBJ2-3, with D possibly TRBD2 on 5 matching bases. V lost 0 bases, J lost 2 bases, and 9 bases lay in between. Germline V CDR1 and CDR2: LGHDT, YNNKEL (reference sequence). There are 15 residues in the CDR3. The CDR3, as DNA: TGTGCCAGCAGCCAAGATTACGGGAACACAGATACGCAGTATTTT. Translation: CASSQDYGNTDTQYF.

The gene calls are TRBV7-8 and TRBJ1-3, with D perhaps matching TRBD1 (6 bases). Per germline, CDR1 SGHVS and CDR2 FQNEAQ. Deletions cut 5 bases from V and 3 bases from J, with 14 bases between. CDR3 length: 15 residues. The CDR3 region has the DNA TGTGCCAGCAGCCCCCATGGGGGGCTTGGAAACACCATATATTTT. It encodes CASSPHGGLGNTIYF.

The genes are TRBV6-5 and TRBJ2-2, with TRBD2 matching over 9 bases. V shed 5 bases, J shed 12 bases, and the junction held 10 bases outside the gene matches. This CDR3 contains 14 residues. The V gene's germline CDR1 is MNHEY and CDR2 SVGAGI. Here the CDR3 DNA reads TGTGCCAGCAGTAAAAGTAGCGGGAGAGGAAAGCTGTTTTTT. This gives the protein CASSKSSGRGKLFF.

The chain combines TRBV5-6 with TRBJ2-3, with D unresolved. This CDR3 spans 13 amino acids. The V gene's germline CDR1 is SGHDT and CDR2 YYEEEE. V shed 3 bases and J shed 13 bases, with 18 bases lying between them. CDR3 nucleotide sequence: TGTGCCAGCAGCTCAAATGGTGGGGTTAGAAAGTATTTT. Translated, it gives CASSSNGGVRKYF.

This chain connects TRBV5-1 to TRBJ1-2; D gene uncertain. This CDR3 comprises 15 residues. Trimming took 3 bases from V and 2 from J, leaving 14 bases between them. From germline, CDR1 is SGHRS and CDR2 YFSETQ. The CDR3 region is CASSSPAGENYGYTF. The CDR3, as DNA: TGCGCCAGCAGCTCCCCCGCCGGGGAGAACTATGGCTACACCTTC.

This clone was counted a single time. The chain carries TRBV30 and TRBJ1-1, with D possibly being TRBD1 (6 bases). The CDR3 runs to 13 residues. V gave up 1 base and J gave up 5 bases, with 11 bases separating them. The V gene's germline CDR1 is GTSNPN and CDR2 SVGIG (reference sequence). The chain's CDR3 is CAWSGGAETEAFF. CDR3 DNA: TGTGCCTGGAGTGGGGGGGCGGAGACTGAAGCTTTCTTT.

The V call is TRBV6-5, the J call TRBJ1-5, with D possibly being TRBD1 (6 bases). Per the germline V gene, CDR1 is MNHEY and CDR2 is SVGAGI. The CDR3 is 13 amino acids. V lost 8 bases and J 3 bases, leaving 11 bases between the germline ends. The chain's CDR3 is CASQNRVNQPQHF. The CDR3 DNA is TGTGCCAGCCAGAACAGGGTCAATCAGCCCCAGCATTTT.

The chain combines TRBV14 with TRBJ2-5; either TRBD1 or TRBD2 may fit D (5 bases each). From germline, CDR1 is SGHDN and CDR2 FVKESK. Between the trimmed V and J ends, which lost 2 bases and 6 bases, there was a span of 13 bases. This CDR3 is 14 amino acids long. The CDR3 region is CASSQRSGRQTQYF. CDR3 DNA: TGTGCCAGCAGCCAAAGATCGGGGCGGCAGACCCAGTACTTC.

V gene TRBV10-3 combines with J gene TRBJ2-4, with TRBD2 as a possible D gene (6 bases). Germline V lookup: CDR1 ENHRY, CDR2 SYGVKD. CDR3 length: 15 residues. V was cut by 3 bases and J by 5 bases, with 14 bases left in between. CDR3 bases: TGTGCCATCAGTGAAGCTTGGGAGGCCCAAAACATTCAGTACTTC. It translates to CAISEAWEAQNIQYF.